The sequence of this T cell receptor beta chain was determined in a study of early T cells in non-severe SARS-CoV-2 infection. Concerning this clonotype: Its antigen remains unknown.

The CDR3 is 10 residues long. The ends were cut back, 3 bases at V and 2 bases at J, with 1 base in the middle. In germline, CDR1 is DFQATT, CDR2 SNEGSKA (reference sequence). A single record per CDR3 protein comes from TCRdb applying MiXCR to the 5' RACE reads. The table includes 50,000 or so distinct CDR3 sequences, about 10% detected once. The study's findings and limits: Anti-spike CD8 responses were favored in VDJdb matching, and private and CD4 specificities were missed.

Sequencing input: whole blood. V gene TRBV20-1 combines with J gene TRBJ1-1; D not certain. The sequence was obtained from an adult who was a healthcare worker with PCR-confirmed SARS-CoV-2 infection or an uninfected control (not recorded which). The CDR3 DNA reads TGCAGTGCTAGTAACACTGAAGCTTTCTTT. As protein: CSASNTEAFF.